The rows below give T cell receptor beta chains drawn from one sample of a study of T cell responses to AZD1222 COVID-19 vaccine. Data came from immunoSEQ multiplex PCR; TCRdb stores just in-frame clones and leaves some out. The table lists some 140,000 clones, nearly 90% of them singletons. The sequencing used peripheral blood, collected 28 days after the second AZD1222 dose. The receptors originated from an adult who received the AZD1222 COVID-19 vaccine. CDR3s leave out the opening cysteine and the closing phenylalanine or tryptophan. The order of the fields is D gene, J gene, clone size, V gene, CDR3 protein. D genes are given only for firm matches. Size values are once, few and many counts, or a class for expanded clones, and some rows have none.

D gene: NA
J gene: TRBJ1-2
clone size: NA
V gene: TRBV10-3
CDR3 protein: AISEGGLRYGYT

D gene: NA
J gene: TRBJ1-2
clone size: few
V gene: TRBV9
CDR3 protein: ASSVTAENYGYT

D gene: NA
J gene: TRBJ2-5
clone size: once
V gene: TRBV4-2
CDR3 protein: ASSQDSETQY

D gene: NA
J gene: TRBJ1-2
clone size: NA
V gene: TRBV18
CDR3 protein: ASSPIRDPFRDGYT

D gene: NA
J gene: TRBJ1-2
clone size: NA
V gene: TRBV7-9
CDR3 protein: ASRRSGPLNYGYT

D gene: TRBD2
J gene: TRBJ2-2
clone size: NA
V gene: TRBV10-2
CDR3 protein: ASSGVAGDTGELF

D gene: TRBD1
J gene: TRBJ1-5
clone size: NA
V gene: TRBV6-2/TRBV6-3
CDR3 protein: ASSDRANQPQH

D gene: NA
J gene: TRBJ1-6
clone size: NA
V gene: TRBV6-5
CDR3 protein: ASSYFLNSPLH

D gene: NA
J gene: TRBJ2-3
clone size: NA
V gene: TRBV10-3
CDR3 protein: ATTPQGSGTDTQY

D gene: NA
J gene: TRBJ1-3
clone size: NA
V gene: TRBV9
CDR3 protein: ASSAGVAGNTIY

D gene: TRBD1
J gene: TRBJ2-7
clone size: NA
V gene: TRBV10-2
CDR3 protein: ASSESNRGSYEQY

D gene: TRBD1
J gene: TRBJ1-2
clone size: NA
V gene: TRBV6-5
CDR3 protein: ASSFTGGRLNYGYT

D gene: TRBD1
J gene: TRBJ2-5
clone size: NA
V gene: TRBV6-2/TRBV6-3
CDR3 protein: ASSSPGTGRETQY

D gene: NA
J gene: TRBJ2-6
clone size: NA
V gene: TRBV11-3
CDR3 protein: ASRTSSSGANVLT

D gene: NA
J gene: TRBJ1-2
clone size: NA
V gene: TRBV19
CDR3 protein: ASTPEGKEVRNYGYT

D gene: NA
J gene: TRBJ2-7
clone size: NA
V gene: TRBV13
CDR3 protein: ASSFVTGNPYEQY

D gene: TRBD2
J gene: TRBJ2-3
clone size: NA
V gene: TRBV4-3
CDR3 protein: ASSQDLAGGPDTQY

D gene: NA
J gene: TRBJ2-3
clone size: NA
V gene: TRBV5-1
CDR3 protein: ASTYGLTDTQY

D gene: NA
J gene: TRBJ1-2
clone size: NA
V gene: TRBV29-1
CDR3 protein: SVDLLNSYGYT

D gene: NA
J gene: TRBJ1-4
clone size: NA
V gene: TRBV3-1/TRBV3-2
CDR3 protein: ASSQGGQDTGLF

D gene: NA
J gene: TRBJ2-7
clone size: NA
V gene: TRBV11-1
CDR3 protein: ASSFWGLHEQY

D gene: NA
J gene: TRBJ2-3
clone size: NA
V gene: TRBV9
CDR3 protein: ASSPGTELHTDTQY

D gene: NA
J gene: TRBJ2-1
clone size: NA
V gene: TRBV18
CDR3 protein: ASSIRQALNLNEQF

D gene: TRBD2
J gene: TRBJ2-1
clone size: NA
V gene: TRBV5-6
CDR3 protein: ASSFVAGGRGEQF

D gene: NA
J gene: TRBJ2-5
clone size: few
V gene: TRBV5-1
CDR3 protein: ASNQEGETQY

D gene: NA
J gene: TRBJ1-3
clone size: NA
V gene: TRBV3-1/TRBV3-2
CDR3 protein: ASSRHSGNTIY

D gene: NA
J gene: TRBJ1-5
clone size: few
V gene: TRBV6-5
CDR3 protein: ASYAGTNQPQH

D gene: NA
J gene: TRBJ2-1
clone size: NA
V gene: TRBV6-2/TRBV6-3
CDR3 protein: ASIPGGLGRSNEQF

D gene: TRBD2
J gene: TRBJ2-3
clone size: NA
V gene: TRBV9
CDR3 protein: ASSVRGLAGGSEDTQY

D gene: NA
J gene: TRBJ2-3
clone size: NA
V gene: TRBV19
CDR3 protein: ASSIRWGLTDTQY

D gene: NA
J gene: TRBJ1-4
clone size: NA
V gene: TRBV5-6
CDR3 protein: ASSLVTDEKLF

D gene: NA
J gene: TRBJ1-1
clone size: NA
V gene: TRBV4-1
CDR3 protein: ASSHAQGQLNAEAF

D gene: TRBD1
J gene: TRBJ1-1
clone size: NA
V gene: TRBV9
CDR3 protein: ASSEGTGNAEAF

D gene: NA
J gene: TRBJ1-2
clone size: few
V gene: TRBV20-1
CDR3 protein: SARGLYGYT

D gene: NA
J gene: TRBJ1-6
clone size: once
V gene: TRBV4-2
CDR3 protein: ASSQDDGKYNSPLH

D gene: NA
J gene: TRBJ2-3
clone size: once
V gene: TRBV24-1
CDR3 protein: ATSPGQGRSDTQY

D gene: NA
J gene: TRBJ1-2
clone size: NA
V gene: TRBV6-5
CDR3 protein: ASRQRNYGYT

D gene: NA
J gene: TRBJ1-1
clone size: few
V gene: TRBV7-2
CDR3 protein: ASSFGSANTEAF

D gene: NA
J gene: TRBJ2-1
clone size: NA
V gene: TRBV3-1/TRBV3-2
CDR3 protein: ASSRGGYNEQF

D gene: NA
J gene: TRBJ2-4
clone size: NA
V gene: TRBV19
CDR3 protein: ASSMYSEKNIQY

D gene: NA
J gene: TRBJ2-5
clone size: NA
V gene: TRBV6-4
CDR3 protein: ASSDPLVGTQY

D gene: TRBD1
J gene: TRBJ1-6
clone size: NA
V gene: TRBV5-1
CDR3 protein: ASSLWPTGLNSPLH

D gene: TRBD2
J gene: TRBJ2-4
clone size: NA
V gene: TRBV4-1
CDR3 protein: ASSQDPGTRLAGGYKNIQY

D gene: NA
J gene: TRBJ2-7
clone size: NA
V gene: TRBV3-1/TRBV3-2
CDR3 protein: ASSQGWGYRYEQY

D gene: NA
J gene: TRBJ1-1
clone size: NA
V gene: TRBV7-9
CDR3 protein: ASSLAGLGTEAF

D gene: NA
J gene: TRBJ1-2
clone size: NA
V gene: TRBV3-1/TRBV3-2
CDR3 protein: ASSQRANYGYT

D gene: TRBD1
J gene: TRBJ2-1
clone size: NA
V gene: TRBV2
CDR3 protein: ATRDRDVPDEQF

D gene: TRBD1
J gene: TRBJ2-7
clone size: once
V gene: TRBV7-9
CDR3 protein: ASSTGTGSYEQY

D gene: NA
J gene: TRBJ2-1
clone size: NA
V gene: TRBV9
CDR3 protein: ASSVEGNLYNEQF

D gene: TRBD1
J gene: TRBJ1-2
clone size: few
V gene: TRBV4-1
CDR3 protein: ASSPGQGGISSNYGYT

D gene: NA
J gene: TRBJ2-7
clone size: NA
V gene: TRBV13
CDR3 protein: ASSPSRSSYEQY

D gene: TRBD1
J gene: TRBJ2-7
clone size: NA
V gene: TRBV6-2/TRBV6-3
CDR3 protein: ASSYLLATGNYEQY

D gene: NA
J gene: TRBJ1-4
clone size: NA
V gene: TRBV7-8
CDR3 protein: ASSGGGPKKLF

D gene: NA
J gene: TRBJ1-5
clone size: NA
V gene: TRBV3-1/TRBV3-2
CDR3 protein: ASSPFPATPQNQPQH

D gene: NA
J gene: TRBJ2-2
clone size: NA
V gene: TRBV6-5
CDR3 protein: ASKSGNTGELF

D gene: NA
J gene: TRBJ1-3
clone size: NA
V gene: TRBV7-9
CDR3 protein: ASGTDSSGNTIY

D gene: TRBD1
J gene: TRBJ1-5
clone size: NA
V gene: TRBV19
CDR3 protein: ASSIGWGQGADQPQH